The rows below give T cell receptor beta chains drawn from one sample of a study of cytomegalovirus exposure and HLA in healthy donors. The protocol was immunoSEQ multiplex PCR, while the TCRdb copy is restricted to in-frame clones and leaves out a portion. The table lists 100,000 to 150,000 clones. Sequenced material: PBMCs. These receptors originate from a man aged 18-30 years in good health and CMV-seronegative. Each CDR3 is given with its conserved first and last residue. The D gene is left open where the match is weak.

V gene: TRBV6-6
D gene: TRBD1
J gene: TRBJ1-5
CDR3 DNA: TGTGCCAGCAGGACGACAGGGGGCCCCAATCAGCCCCAGCATTTT
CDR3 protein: CASRTTGGPNQPQHF

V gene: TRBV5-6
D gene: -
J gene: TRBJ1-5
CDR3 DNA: TGTGCCAGCAGCACCCGCCCGGGGGAGGGGGATCAGCCCCAGCATTTT
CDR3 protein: CASSTRPGEGDQPQHF

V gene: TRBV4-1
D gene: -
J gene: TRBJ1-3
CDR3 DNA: TGCGCCAGCAGTTCTGAGCGAGGTGGAAACACCATATATTTT
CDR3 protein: CASSSERGGNTIYF

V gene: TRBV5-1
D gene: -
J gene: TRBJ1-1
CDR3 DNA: TGCGCCAGCAGCTTGGATTTAGGAGCGAACACTGAAGCTTTCTTT
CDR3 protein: CASSLDLGANTEAFF

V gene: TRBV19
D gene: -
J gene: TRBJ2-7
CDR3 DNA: TGTGCCAGTGGGGGGGCCCTCGGCGAGCAGTACTTC
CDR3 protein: CASGGALGEQYF

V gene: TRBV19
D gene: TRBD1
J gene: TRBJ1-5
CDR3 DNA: TGTGCCAGTAGTATGACAGGGGGCTTTGGCAATCAGCCCCAGCATTTT
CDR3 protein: CASSMTGGFGNQPQHF

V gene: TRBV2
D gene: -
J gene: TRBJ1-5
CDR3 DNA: TGTGCCAGCACCACGGCGGGGGACCAGCCCCAGCATTTT
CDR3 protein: CASTTAGDQPQHF

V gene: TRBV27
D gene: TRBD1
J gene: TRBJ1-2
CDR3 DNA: TGTGCCAGCGGATCCGCCCCAGGGGGCTCGGGCTATGGCTACACCTTC
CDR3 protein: CASGSAPGGSGYGYTF

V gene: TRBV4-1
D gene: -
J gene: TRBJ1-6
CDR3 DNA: TGCGCCAGCAGACCAGCCGCCAGGGCCGCGTGGAATTCACCCCTCCACTTT
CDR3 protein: CASRPAARAAWNSPLHF

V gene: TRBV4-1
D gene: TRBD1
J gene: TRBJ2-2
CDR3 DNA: TGCGCCAGCAGCCAAGATATGGGGACAGAGAACACCGGGGAGCTGTTTTTT
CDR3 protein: CASSQDMGTENTGELFF

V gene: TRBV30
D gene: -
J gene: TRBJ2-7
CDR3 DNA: TGTGCCTGGAGCGAGGGACTGAGCTACGAGCAGTACTTC
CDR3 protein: CAWSEGLSYEQYF

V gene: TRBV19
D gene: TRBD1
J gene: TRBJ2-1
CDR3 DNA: TGTGCCAGTAGTCGGACAGGGGGTCATAATGAGCAGTTCTTC
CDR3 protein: CASSRTGGHNEQFF

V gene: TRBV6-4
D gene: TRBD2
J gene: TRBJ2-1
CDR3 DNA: TGTGCCAGCAGCGGCCTGGCTAGCGGGGCCAATGAGCAGTTCTTC
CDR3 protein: CASSGLASGANEQFF

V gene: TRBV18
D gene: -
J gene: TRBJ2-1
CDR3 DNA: TGTGCCAGCTCCCGAGATACAGGCTACAATGAGCAGTTCTTC
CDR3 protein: CASSRDTGYNEQFF

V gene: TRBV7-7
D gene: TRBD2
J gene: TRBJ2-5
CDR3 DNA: TGTGCTAGCAGCTTAAGGACTAGCGGGGAAGAGACCCAGTACTTC
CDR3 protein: CASSLRTSGEETQYF

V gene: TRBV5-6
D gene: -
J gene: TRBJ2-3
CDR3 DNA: TGTGCCAGCAGCTTGGCTTCTACCGATACGCAGTATTTT
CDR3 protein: CASSLASTDTQYF

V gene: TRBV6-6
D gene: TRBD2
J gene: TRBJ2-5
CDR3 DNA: TGTGCCAGCAGTTACACAGCGGGAGACGAAGAGACCCAGTACTTC
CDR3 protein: CASSYTAGDEETQYF

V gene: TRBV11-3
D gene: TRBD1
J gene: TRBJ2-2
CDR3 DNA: TGTGCCAGCAGCCCGACAGGGGGCTCGTTTAGGGAGCTGTTTTTT
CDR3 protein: CASSPTGGSFRELFF

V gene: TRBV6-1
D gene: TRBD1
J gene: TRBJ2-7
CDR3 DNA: TGTGCCAGCAGAGCAGCAGGGGGCTACGAGCAGTACTTC
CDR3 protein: CASRAAGGYEQYF

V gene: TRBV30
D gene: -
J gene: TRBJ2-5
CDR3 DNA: TGTGCCTGGAGTGTAATCTCTGGCAGACAAGAGACCCAGTACTTC
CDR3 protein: CAWSVISGRQETQYF

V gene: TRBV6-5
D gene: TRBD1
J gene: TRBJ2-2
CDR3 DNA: TGTGCCAGCTTACCGGGACAGGGGAACACCGGGGAGCTGTTTTTT
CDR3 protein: CASLPGQGNTGELFF

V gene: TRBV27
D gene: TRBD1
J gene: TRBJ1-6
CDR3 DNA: TGTGCCAGCAGTCTTGGGACAGCACTTAATTCACCCCTCCACTTT
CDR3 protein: CASSLGTALNSPLHF

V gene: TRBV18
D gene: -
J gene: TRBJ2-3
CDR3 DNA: TGTGCCAGCTCACCACCCGCAGGGCCAGATACGCAGTATTTT
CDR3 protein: CASSPPAGPDTQYF

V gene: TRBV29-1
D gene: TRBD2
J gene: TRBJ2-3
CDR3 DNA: TGCAGCGCCTTACCGGGACTAGCTATCGCAGATACGCAGTATTTT
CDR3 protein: CSALPGLAIADTQYF

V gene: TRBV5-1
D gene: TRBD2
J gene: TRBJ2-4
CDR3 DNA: TGCGCCAGCAGCATAGGACTAGCGAATTCCAAAAACATTCAGTACTTC
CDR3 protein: CASSIGLANSKNIQYF

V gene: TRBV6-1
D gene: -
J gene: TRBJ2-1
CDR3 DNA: TGTGCCAGCAGAGACAGAACGGCATCCTACAATGAGCAGTTCTTC
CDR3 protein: CASRDRTASYNEQFF

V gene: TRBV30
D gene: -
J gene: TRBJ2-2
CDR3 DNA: TGTGCCTGGAGTGCCGTCGGGGAGCTGTTTTTT
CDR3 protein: CAWSAVGELFF

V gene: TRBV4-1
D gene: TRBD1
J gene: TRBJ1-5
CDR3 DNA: TGCGCCAGCAGCTACCATTCCCCGGGACAGGGGGCGGGTCAGCCCCAGCATTTT
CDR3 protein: CASSYHSPGQGAGQPQHF

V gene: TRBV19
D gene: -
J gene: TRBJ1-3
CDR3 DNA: TGTGCCAGTAGTTCGGGAAGAGCATACTCTGGAAACACCATATATTTT
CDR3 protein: CASSSGRAYSGNTIYF

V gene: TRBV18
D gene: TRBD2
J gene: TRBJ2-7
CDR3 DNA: TGTGCCAGCTCATCAGGACTAGGTTTTAACTACGAGCAGTACTTC
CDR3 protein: CASSSGLGFNYEQYF

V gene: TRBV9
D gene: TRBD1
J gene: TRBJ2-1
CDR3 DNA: TGTGCCAGCGATCGACACCTGGACAGGGCCTACAATGAGCAGTTCTTC
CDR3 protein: CASDRHLDRAYNEQFF

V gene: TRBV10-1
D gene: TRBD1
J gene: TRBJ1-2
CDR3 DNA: TGCGCCAGCAGTTTTGGACAGGCTTCGGGCTACACCTTC
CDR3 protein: CASSFGQASGYTF

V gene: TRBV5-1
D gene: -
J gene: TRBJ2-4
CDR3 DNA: TGCGCCAGCAGCTCGGACGGACAAGGCATTCAGTACTTC
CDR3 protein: CASSSDGQGIQYF

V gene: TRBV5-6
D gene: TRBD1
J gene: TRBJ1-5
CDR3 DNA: TGTGCCAGCAGCTTGGCCCGTGGACAGGGGAGTCAGCCCCAGCATTTT
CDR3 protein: CASSLARGQGSQPQHF

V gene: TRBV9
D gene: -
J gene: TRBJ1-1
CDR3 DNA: TGTGCCAGCAGCGTAGGGGGCCTAATGAACACTGAAGCTTTCTTT
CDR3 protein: CASSVGGLMNTEAFF